Described below is a single T cell receptor (beta chain) sequence and its context. Its antigen remains unidentified. This specimen comes from a study of type 1 regulatory T cells. Overall study context: This in vitro CD4 product, T-allo10, is enriched for Tr1 cells and alloantigen-specific. Study-wide points: Type 1 regulatory T cells had a more restricted TCR repertoire than non-type 1 regulatory T cells.

TCRdb re-called the reads with MiXCR, one entry per CDR3 protein. The data show about 62,000 distinct CDR3 sequences, 55% to 65% seen once. The CDR3 sequence is 15 residues long. The germline CDR1 and CDR2 sequences are LGHNT and FRNRAP. Trimming removed 6 bases from V and 0 bases from J; junction bases left unmatched: 6. The receptor comes from a human donor in good health. Sequencing was performed on cultured non-Tr1 T cells, either the whole culture or a sorted T cell fraction (not recorded which). The V and J genes are TRBV12-5 and TRBJ2-7; TRBD1 aligns across 9 bases. This chain's CDR3 is CASGMGQGDSYEQYF. The CDR3 DNA reads TGTGCTAGTGGAATGGGACAGGGTGACTCCTACGAGCAGTACTTC. The whole variable domain, filled in from reference TRBV12-5 and TRBJ2-7, reads DARVTQTPRHKVTEMGQEVTMRCQPILGHNTVFWYRQTMMQGLELLAYFRNRAPLDDSGMPKDRFSAEMPDATLATLKIQPSEPRDSAVYFCASGMGQGDSYEQYFGPGTRLTVT.